These 20 T cell receptor beta chains were sequenced from one sample in a study of technical replicates of blood from several donors. The method was immunoSEQ multiplex PCR; TCRdb's version includes in-frame clones alone and lacks a portion of them. The table includes about 53,000 clones, about 86% detected once. The sequencing input was PBMCs. The receptors derive from a human donor in good health. Some clones in this sample may be carry-over from other donors' samples.

This sequence joins TRBV6-5 and TRBJ1-3, with TRBD1 as a possible D gene (5 bases). CDR1 MNHEY and CDR2 SVGAGI come from the germline V gene. The CDR3 is 15 amino acids. The V gene lost 8 bases and the J gene lost 4 bases, with 18 bases spanning the gap. The DNA of the CDR3 is TGTGCCAGCGGACCCTCTCGGACATTAGGAAACACCATATATTTT. Translating it yields CASGPSRTLGNTIYF.

This clone is large in the sample. J is TRBJ2-2 and V is TRBV29-1, with D perhaps matching TRBD2 (5 bases). Germline CDR1 is SQVTM and CDR2 is ANQGSEA. Trimming removed 6 bases at V and 6 bases at J, with 11 bases between. The CDR3 loop spans 12 amino acids. The CDR3 loop reads CSVFTGAGELFF. The CDR3 bases are TGCAGCGTATTTACCGGGGCCGGGGAGCTGTTTTTT.

The chain employs TRBV4-2 and TRBJ2-1; 7 bases are shared with TRBD2. The germline gives CDR1 LGHNA, CDR2 YNFKEQ. This CDR3 is 18 amino acids long. V gave up 6 bases and J gave up 2 bases; unmatched junction bases: 16. In DNA form, the CDR3 reads TGTGCCAGCAGACGCGACGAAGTAGGACTAGGGACCTACAATGAGCAGTTCTTC. This translates into CASRRDEVGLGTYNEQFF.

The genes are TRBV4-2 and TRBJ1-4; 9 nucleotides align to TRBD1. CDR1 is LGHNA, CDR2 YNFKEQ, per germline. The junction had 6 bases not matched to a gene; V was cut back by 5 bases and J by 5 bases. The length of the CDR3 is 15 residues. The DNA for the CDR3 is TGTGCCAGCAGCAAACCGGGACAGGGAAATGAAAAACTGTTTTTT. Translated: CASSKPGQGNEKLFF.

V usage is TRBV25-1 and J usage is TRBJ2-3; the D gene is possibly TRBD2 (5 bases). Germline CDR1 reads MGHDK; CDR2 reads SYGVNS. The V end was cut by 3 bases, the J end by 4 bases, with 14 bases between. The CDR3 spans 15 residues. CDR3 loop: CASSDSEGRADTQYF. CDR3 DNA: TGTGCCAGCAGTGACTCAGAGGGCCGGGCAGATACGCAGTATTTT.

This clone was seen a handful of times. The chain combines TRBV4-3 with TRBJ1-1; no firm D call. The V gene lost 0 bases and the J gene lost 6 bases, with 8 bases spanning the gap. The CDR3 runs to 13 residues. Germline CDR1 and CDR2: LGHNA and YSLEER. DNA for the CDR3: TGCGCCAGCAGCCAAGATCGGGTGTCTGAAGCTTTCTTT. Its protein is CASSQDRVSEAFF.

The V and J genes are TRBV2 and TRBJ1-1; D unresolved. CDR1 is SNHLY, CDR2 FYNNEI, per germline. With 7 bases removed from V and 5 bases from J, the gap between germline ends came to 14 bases. This CDR3 spans 13 amino acids. CDR3 protein: CASTARGLTEAFF. CDR3 nucleotide sequence: TGTGCCAGCACGGCGCGCGGGTTGACTGAAGCTTTCTTT.

This chain uses TRBV19 with TRBJ2-3; 14 nucleotides match TRBD2. The CDR3 has 15 amino acids. The trim removed 7 bases at V and 9 bases at J, leaving 9 bases unmatched. The germline gives CDR1 LNHDA, CDR2 SQIVND (reference sequence). CDR3 in amino acids: CASTTSGGDQGTQYF. DNA for the CDR3: TGTGCCAGTACGACTAGCGGGGGGGACCAGGGGACGCAGTATTTT. The full variable domain, rest sourced from reference TRBV19 and TRBJ2-3, is DGGITQSPKYLFRKEGQNVTLSCEQNLNHDAMYWYRQDPGQGLRLIYYSQIVNDFQKGDIAEGYSVSREKKESFPLTVTSAQKNPTAFYLCASTTSGGDQGTQYFGPGTRLTVL.

V is TRBV18 and J is TRBJ2-7; 12 nucleotides align to TRBD1. This CDR3 spans 14 amino acids. The trim removed 5 bases at V and 2 bases at J, leaving 1 base unmatched. The germline V gene encodes CDR1 KGHSH and CDR2 LQKENI. The CDR3 DNA reads TGTGCCAGCTCAGGGACAGGGGGCCCCTACGAGCAGTACTTC. It translates to CASSGTGGPYEQYF. Filled out from reference TRBV18 and TRBJ2-7, the complete variable domain reads NAGVMQNPRHLVRRRGQEARLRCSPMKGHSHVYWYRQLPEEGLKFMVYLQKENIIDESGMPKERFSAEFPKEGPSILRIQQVVRGDSAAYFCASSGTGGPYEQYFGPGTRLTVT.

V is TRBV7-2 and J is TRBJ2-7, with TRBD2 matching 10 bases. After removal of 4 bases from V and 3 bases from J, the junction contained 9 bases not matched to a gene. The CDR3 is made up of 16 amino acids. Germline values: CDR1 SGHTA, CDR2 FQGNSA. CDR3 protein: CASSSGASGRLYEQYF. CDR3 DNA sequence: TGTGCCAGCAGCTCAGGAGCTAGCGGGAGACTCTACGAGCAGTACTTC.

The chain combines TRBV19 with TRBJ1-2; perhaps TRBD1 as D (6 bases). The V and J ends lost 5 bases and 8 bases respectively, with 27 bases between them. This CDR3 contains 17 residues. The V gene's germline CDR1 is LNHDA and CDR2 SQIVND (reference sequence). CDR3 sequence reads: CASSPTGHGSESRGYTF. CDR3 nucleotide sequence: TGTGCCAGTAGTCCGACGGGACACGGATCCGAATCCCGCGGCTACACCTTC.

The chain joins TRBV7-3 to TRBJ2-1; no firm D call. Trimming left V 6 bases short and J 8 bases short, with 17 bases between. The CDR3 length is 14 residues. The germline CDR1 and CDR2 sequences are SGHTA and FQGTGA. CDR3 residues: CASSPPQAPHEQFF. CDR3 sequence (DNA): TGTGCCAGCAGTCCACCCCAAGCTCCCCATGAGCAGTTCTTC.

In this sample, this clone turned up once. The chain has TRBV2 and TRBJ1-4; D ambiguous. Between the trimmed V and J ends, which lost 4 bases and 0 bases, there was a span of 9 bases. The germline V gene has CDR1 SNHLY and CDR2 FYNNEI. CDR3 length: 15 residues. CDR3 residues: CASSAFRATNEKLFF. CDR3 nucleotide sequence: TGTGCCAGCAGTGCCTTTCGTGCAACTAATGAAAAACTGTTTTTT.

The chain joins TRBV25-1 to TRBJ2-1; 8 nucleotides line up with TRBD2. The CDR3 length is 14 residues. Looked up from germline, CDR1 is MGHDK and CDR2 is SYGVNS. V lost 4 bases, J lost 6 bases, and 5 bases stayed unmatched. The CDR3: CASSAGGLFNEQFF. The CDR3 nucleotides are TGTGCCAGCAGTGCGGGGGGGCTGTTCAATGAGCAGTTCTTC.

V and J are TRBV9 and TRBJ2-7; 8 positions agree with TRBD2. With V trimmed by 0 bases and J by 6 bases, 8 bases remained unmatched. Germline V gene sequence: CDR1 SGDLS, CDR2 YYNGEE. The CDR3 consists of 15 residues. CDR3 region: CASSVDPGGSREQYF. CDR3 DNA sequence: TGTGCCAGCAGCGTAGACCCGGGAGGGTCCCGCGAGCAGTACTTC. The full variable domain, with the rest looked up from reference TRBV9 and TRBJ2-7, is DSGVTQTPKHLITATGQRVTLRCSPRSGDLSVYWYQQSLDQGLQFLIQYYNGEERAKGNILERFSAQQFPDLHSELNLSSLELGDSALYFCASSVDPGGSREQYFGPGTRLTVT.

V usage is TRBV5-1 and J usage is TRBJ1-2; D unresolved. Germline values: CDR1 SGHRS, CDR2 YFSETQ. V dropped 4 bases and J dropped 2 bases, with 9 bases sitting between them. The CDR3 runs to 13 residues. This chain's CDR3 is CASSTPGNYGYTF. The CDR3 coding sequence is TGCGCCAGCAGCACTCCGGGGAACTATGGCTACACCTTC.

This chain links TRBV7-9 with TRBJ2-7; maybe TRBD2 (5 bases). The CDR3 runs 15 residues. Deletions cut 5 bases from V and 2 bases from J, with 16 bases between. In germline, CDR1 is SEHNR, CDR2 FQNEAQ (reference sequence). In DNA, the CDR3 is TGTGCCAGCAGCCCGCGGTTTAGCGAAGCCTACGAGCAGTACTTC. Amino acids: CASSPRFSEAYEQYF.

This clone was seen just once. J is TRBJ2-7 and V is TRBV19, with TRBD1 matching over 9 bases. Germline trimming cut 7 bases from V and 7 bases from J; bases unmatched to any gene: 11. This CDR3 contains 14 residues. Looked up from germline, CDR1 is LNHDA and CDR2 is SQIVND (reference sequence). CDR3 amino acids: CASTPGTGIREQYF. The CDR3 bases are TGTGCCAGTACCCCGGGGACAGGGATCAGGGAGCAGTACTTC.

The chain joins TRBV7-6 to TRBJ2-2; 10 nucleotides agree with TRBD2. J was trimmed by 5 bases and V by 1 base; bases with no gene match: 10. The V gene's germline CDR1 is SGHVS and CDR2 FNYEAQ. The CDR3 is 18 amino acids. In DNA form, the CDR3 reads TGTGCCAGCAGCTTAGGAGAACTAGCGGGATTACGGACCGGGGAGCTGTTTTTT. Protein product: CASSLGELAGLRTGELFF.

V usage is TRBV29-1 and J usage is TRBJ2-3; the match to TRBD2 covers 7 bases. This CDR3 has 14 amino acids. From germline, CDR1 is SQVTM and CDR2 ANQGSEA. With V trimmed by 7 bases and J by 7 bases, 14 bases remained unmatched. CDR3 coding DNA: TGCAGCGGAGGGGTTGCTAGCGGCACCCATACGCAGTATTTT. Its translation: CSGGVASGTHTQYF.